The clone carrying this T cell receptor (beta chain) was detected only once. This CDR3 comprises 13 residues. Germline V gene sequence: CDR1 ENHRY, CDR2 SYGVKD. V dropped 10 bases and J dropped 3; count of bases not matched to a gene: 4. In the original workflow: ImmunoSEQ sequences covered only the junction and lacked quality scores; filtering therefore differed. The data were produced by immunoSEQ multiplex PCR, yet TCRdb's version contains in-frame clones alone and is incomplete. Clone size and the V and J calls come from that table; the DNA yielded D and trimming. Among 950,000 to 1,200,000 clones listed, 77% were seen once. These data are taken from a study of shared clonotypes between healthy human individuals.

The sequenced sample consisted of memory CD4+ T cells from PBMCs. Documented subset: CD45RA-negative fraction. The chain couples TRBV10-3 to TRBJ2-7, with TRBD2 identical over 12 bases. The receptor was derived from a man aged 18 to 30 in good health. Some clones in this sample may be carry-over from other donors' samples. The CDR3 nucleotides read TGTGCCACCCGGACTAGCGGGATCTACGAGCAGTACTTC. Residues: CATRTSGIYEQYF.